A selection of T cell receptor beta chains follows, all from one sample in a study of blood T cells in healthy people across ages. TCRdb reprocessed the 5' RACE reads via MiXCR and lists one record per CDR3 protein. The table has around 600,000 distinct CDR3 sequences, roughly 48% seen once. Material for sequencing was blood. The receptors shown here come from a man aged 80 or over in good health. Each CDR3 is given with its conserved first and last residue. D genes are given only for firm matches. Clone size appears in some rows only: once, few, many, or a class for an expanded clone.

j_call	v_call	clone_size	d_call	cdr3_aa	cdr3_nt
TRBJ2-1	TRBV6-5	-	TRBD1	CASRGTGRGQFF	TGTGCCAGCAGGGGGACAGGGAGAGGGCAGTTCTTC
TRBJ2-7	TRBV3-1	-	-	CASSQDSNEQYF	TGTGCCAGCAGCCAAGATTCCAACGAGCAGTACTTC
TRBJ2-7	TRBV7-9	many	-	CASSPPDGSYEQYF	TGTGCCAGCAGCCCGCCGGACGGTTCCTACGAGCAGTACTTC
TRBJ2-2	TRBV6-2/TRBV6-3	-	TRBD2	CASNLSPGLAANTGELFF	TGTGCCAGCAACCTCTCCCCCGGACTAGCGGCGAACACCGGGGAGCTGTTTTTT
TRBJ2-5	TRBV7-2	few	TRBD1	CASSSGQWMGEQYF	TGTGCCAGCAGCTCGGGACAGTGGATGGGGGAGCAGTACTTC
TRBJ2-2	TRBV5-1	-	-	CASGGASDTGELFF	TGCGCCAGCGGAGGGGCTTCGGACACCGGGGAGCTGTTTTTT
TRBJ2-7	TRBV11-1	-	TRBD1	CASSLAPGTGSSEQYF	TGTGCCAGCAGCTTAGCGCCCGGGACAGGGTCGAGCGAGCAGTACTTC
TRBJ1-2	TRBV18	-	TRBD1	CASSLTGEDYGYTF	TGTGCCAGCTCTCTCACAGGGGAAGACTATGGCTACACCTTC
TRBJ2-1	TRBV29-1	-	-	CSVANSGNEQFF	TGCAGCGTTGCCAACAGTGGGAATGAGCAGTTCTTC
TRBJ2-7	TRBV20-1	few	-	CSARAGRVYEQYF	TGCAGTGCTAGAGCGGGCAGGGTATACGAGCAGTACTTC
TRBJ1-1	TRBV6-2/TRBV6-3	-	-	CASTRGPEAFF	TGTGCCAGCACCCGAGGGCCTGAAGCTTTCTTT
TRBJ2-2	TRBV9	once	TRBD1	CASSPSTGNTRELFF	TGTGCCAGCAGCCCATCGACAGGGAACACCAGGGAGCTGTTTTTT
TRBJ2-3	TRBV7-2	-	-	CASSFASWSDTQYF	TGTGCCAGCAGCTTTGCGAGTTGGTCAGATACGCAGTATTTT
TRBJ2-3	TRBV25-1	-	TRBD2	CASSEYGGSGSGSTDTQYF	TGTGCCAGCAGTGAATATGGCGGTAGCGGGAGTGGAAGCACAGATACGCAGTATTTT
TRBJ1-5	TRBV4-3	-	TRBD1	CASSQDKGAGQPQHF	TGCGCCAGCAGCCAAGATAAGGGGGCCGGGCAGCCCCAGCATTTT
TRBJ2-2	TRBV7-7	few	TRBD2	CASSLDLAGVSGELFF	TGTGCTAGCAGCTTAGATCTAGCGGGAGTGTCCGGGGAGCTGTTTTTT
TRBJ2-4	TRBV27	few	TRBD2	CASKRTSEGSLAKNIQYF	TGTGCCAGCAAAAGGACTAGCGAGGGAAGTTTAGCCAAAAACATTCAGTACTTC
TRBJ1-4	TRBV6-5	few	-	CASRRRNEKLFF	TGTGCCAGCAGGCGGAGGAATGAAAAACTGTTTTTT
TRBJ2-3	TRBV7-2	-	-	CASSLGTMGGTDTQYF	TGTGCCAGCAGCTTAGGGACAATGGGTGGCACAGATACGCAGTATTTT
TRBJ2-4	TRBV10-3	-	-	CAISESTGLKNIQYF	TGTGCCATCAGTGAGTCGACTGGGCTTAAAAACATTCAGTACTTC
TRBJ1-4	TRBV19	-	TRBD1	CASSIQGAREKLFF	TGTGCCAGTAGTATCCAGGGGGCTCGTGAAAAACTGTTTTTT
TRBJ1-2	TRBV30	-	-	CAWSMGLQYGYTF	TGTGCCTGGAGTATGGGTTTACAGTATGGCTACACCTTC
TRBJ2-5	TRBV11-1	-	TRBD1	CASSHGQEETQYF	TGTGCCAGCAGCCACGGACAGGAAGAGACCCAGTACTTC
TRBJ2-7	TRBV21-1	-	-	CASSKVNRQINYEQYF	TGTGCCAGCAGCAAAGTGAATCGGCAGATTAACTACGAGCAGTACTTC
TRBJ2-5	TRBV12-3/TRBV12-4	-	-	CASSFGNSIQETQYF	TGTGCCAGCAGTTTTGGAAATTCCATCCAAGAGACCCAGTACTTC
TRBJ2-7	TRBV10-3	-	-	CAIYDRQALADEQYF	TGTGCCATCTATGATCGACAGGCCCTTGCCGACGAGCAGTACTTC
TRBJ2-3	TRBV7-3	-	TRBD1	CASSLFGQATDTQYF	TGTGCCAGCAGCTTATTCGGACAGGCCACAGATACGCAGTATTTT
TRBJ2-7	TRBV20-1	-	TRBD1	CNATQGASYEQYF	TGCAATGCTACACAGGGGGCTTCCTACGAGCAGTACTTC
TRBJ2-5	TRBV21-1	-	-	CASSPRDRGSHQETQYF	TGTGCCAGCAGCCCCCGGGACAGGGGGTCGCACCAAGAGACCCAGTACTTC
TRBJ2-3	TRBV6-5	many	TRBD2	CASSSPGLPGSTDTQYF	TGTGCCAGCAGTTCTCCGGGACTACCCGGGAGTACAGATACGCAGTATTTT
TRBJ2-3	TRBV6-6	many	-	CASTWGGRTDTQYF	TGTGCCAGCACCTGGGGGGGGCGCACAGATACGCAGTATTTT
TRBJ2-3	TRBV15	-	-	CATRRDIASRTDTQYF	TGTGCCACCAGACGAGATATAGCGAGCCGCACAGATACGCAGTATTTT
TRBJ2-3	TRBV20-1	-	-	CSARADMQYF	TGCAGTGCTAGAGCAGATATGCAGTATTTT
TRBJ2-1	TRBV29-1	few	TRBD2	CSVDGRGGNNEQFF	TGCAGCGTTGACGGGCGGGGGGGGAACAATGAGCAGTTCTTC
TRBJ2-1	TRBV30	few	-	CAWSVVEQFF	TGTGCCTGGAGTGTAGTCGAGCAGTTCTTC
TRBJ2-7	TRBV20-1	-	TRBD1	CSADGRDRDHEQYF	TGCAGTGCCGACGGCCGTGACAGGGATCACGAGCAGTACTTC
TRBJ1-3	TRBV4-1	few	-	CASSRPHLISGNTIYF	TGCGCCAGCAGTCGTCCACACCTTATCTCTGGAAACACCATATATTTT
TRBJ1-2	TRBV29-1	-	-	CSVEERGGYTF	TGCAGCGTTGAAGAAAGGGGTGGCTACACCTTC
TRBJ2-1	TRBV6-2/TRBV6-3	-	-	CASSPDFNEQFF	TGTGCCAGCAGTCCTGATTTCAATGAGCAGTTCTTC
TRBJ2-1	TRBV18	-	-	CASSSPLTASYNEQFF	TGTGCCAGCTCATCTCCCCTGACCGCATCCTACAATGAGCAGTTCTTC
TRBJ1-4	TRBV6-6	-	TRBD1	CASRSTGAEKLFF	TGTGCCAGCAGGAGTACAGGGGCTGAAAAACTGTTTTTT
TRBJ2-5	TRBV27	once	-	CASSQTQDARQETQYF	TGTGCCAGCAGCCAAACCCAGGACGCCAGGCAAGAGACCCAGTACTTC
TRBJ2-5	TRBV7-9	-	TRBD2	CASSPGTSTHNEQYF	TGTGCCAGCAGCCCCGGGACTAGTACACACAATGAGCAGTACTTC
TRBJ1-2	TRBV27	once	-	CASSLSAGGASYGYTF	TGTGCCAGCAGTTTATCGGCGGGGGGCGCAAGCTATGGCTACACCTTC
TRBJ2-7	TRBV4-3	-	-	CASSHSQGHEQYF	TGCGCCAGCAGCCATTCACAGGGCCACGAGCAGTACTTC
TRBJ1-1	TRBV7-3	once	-	CASRGDGTEAFF	TGTGCCAGCAGGGGCGATGGCACTGAAGCTTTCTTT
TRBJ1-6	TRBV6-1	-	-	CASRAGDPSSYNSPLHF	TGTGCCAGCAGAGCAGGGGACCCCAGCTCCTATAATTCACCCCTCCACTTT
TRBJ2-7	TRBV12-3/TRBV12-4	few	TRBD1	CASRPSGQGLNEQYF	TGTGCCAGCAGGCCATCCGGACAGGGGCTGAACGAGCAGTACTTC
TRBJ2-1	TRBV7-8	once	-	CTSSPTTGYDEQFF	TGTACCAGCAGCCCGACCACAGGGTACGATGAGCAGTTCTTC
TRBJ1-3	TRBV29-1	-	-	CSVFNGRNTIYF	TGCAGCGTTTTCAACGGCCGAAACACCATATATTTT
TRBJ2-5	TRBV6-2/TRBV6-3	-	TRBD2	CASSASGSWQETQYF	TGTGCCAGCAGTGCTAGCGGGAGTTGGCAAGAGACCCAGTACTTC
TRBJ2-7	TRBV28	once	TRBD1	CASTRDRFSYEQYF	TGTGCCAGCACAAGGGACAGGTTCTCCTACGAGCAGTACTTC